These T cell receptor beta chains were read from a single sample in a study of identical twins' blood T cells. TCRdb fed the 5' RACE reads into MiXCR, producing one record per CDR3 protein. The sample carries 300,000 to 400,000 distinct CDR3 sequences, 28% recorded once. Specimen: PBMCs. Source of these receptors: a woman between 18 and 55 years old in good health. CDR3s leave out the opening cysteine and the closing phenylalanine or tryptophan. The size entry is marked missing in some rows and otherwise reads once, few, many or a size class.

V	J	size	CDR3
TRBV6-2/TRBV6-3	TRBJ2-1	few	ASSSPNQGRNEQF
TRBV29-1	TRBJ1-2	.	SVEALGQEVYGYT
TRBV20-1	TRBJ2-2	.	SARFTSSPNTGELF
TRBV19	TRBJ1-6	.	ASSILGYGSYNSPLH
TRBV5-1	TRBJ2-3	few	ASSLYGATTDTQY
TRBV28	TRBJ2-1	.	ATNDRESNEQF
TRBV29-1	TRBJ2-3	few	SVEEGTDTQY
TRBV29-1	TRBJ2-7	.	SVSRGYEQY
TRBV29-1	TRBJ2-2	few	SVEQGTSGSYYTGELF
TRBV9	TRBJ2-2	few	ASSVRQGPTGELF
TRBV2	TRBJ2-3	few	ASSGQDRDTQY
TRBV6-4	TRBJ2-1	medium-sized	ASSDRGHNEQF
TRBV7-8	TRBJ2-7	.	ASSLVSGEQY
TRBV29-1	TRBJ2-7	.	SVILSTRSSWEQY
TRBV7-9	TRBJ2-5	.	ASSLVTAQGTQY
TRBV7-9	TRBJ2-7	few	ASSSDVNYEQY
TRBV15	TRBJ2-2	few	ATRFYANTGELF
TRBV5-1	TRBJ1-3	few	ASSLEGTGNTIY
TRBV5-1	TRBJ2-3	once	AGSLGGRSTDTQY
TRBV10-3	TRBJ2-3	.	AIQRTSGTDTQY
TRBV4-3	TRBJ2-4	.	ASSQDRRSKNIQY
TRBV7-3	TRBJ2-3	many	ASSPTLTDTQY
TRBV29-1	TRBJ1-4	few	SVATNEKLF
TRBV7-8	TRBJ2-3	.	ASTERPSADTQY
TRBV30	TRBJ2-2	many	AWSVGDQDTGELF
TRBV10-3	TRBJ2-1	.	AISEDREGEQF
TRBV27	TRBJ1-3	many	ASSRSRSGNTIY
TRBV20-1	TRBJ2-5	once	SASNGNERH
TRBV20-1	TRBJ2-5	.	SASDDRVETQY
TRBV28	TRBJ2-3	.	ASRYTSSTDTQY
TRBV28	TRBJ1-2	many	ASSPGQGLFYT
TRBV6-5	TRBJ1-1	.	ASSYSRTHTEAF
TRBV14	TRBJ2-4	once	ASSRSSKNIQY
TRBV27	TRBJ2-3	.	ASSFSGTSARDTQY
TRBV6-5	TRBJ1-1	.	ASSYGDISSPEAF
TRBV3-1	TRBJ1-1	.	ASTPGSEAF
TRBV5-1	TRBJ2-4	many	ASSVRTGELIQY
TRBV12-3/TRBV12-4	TRBJ1-1	many	ASRIARVTEAF
TRBV20-1	TRBJ1-1	few	SARTGHVDTEAF
TRBV20-1	TRBJ1-1	few	SARSERGTEAF
TRBV29-1	TRBJ2-7	many	SVGDNYEQY
TRBV27	TRBJ2-2	once	ASSLISERNTLF
TRBV6-5	TRBJ1-4	few	ASSKEQGADNEKLF
TRBV13	TRBJ2-7	once	ASRLRGGHYLEQY
TRBV6-1	TRBJ2-5	few	ASLKRSTQETQY
TRBV11-2	TRBJ1-6	.	ASSPRLDRGDSPLH
TRBV6-9	TRBJ1-5	.	ASSQDRSFSNQPQH
TRBV4-3	TRBJ2-3	.	ASSRLSRTDTQY